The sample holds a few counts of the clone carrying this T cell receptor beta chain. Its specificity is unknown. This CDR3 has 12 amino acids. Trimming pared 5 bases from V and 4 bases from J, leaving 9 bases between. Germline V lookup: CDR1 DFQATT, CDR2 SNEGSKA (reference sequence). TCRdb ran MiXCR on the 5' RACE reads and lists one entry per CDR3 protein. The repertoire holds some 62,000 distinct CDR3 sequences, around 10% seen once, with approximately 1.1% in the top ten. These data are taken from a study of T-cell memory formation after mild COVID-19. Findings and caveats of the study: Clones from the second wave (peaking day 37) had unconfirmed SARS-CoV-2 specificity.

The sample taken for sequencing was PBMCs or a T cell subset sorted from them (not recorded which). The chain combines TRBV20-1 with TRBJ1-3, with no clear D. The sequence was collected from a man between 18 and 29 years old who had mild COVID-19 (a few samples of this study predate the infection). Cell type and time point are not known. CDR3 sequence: CSAPLSGNTIYF. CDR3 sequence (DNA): TGCAGTGCTCCGCTGTCCGGAAACACCATATATTTT.